This TCR beta chain was identified in a study of T cell changes during pregnancy in multiple sclerosis. The CDR3 runs 14 residues. Trimming pared 2 bases from V and 3 bases from J, leaving 10 bases between. The germline CDR1 and CDR2 sequences are MGHRA and YSYEKL. Method: immunoSEQ multiplex PCR; TCRdb's copy keeps in-frame clones and lacks some. The repertoire holds more than 50,000 clones, with about 91% as singletons. This receptor was identified in a female donor in good health, enrolled as a control in a pregnancy study. The sequenced sample was peripheral blood, obtained after pregnancy. The rearrangement joins TRBV4-1 to TRBJ2-5, with unresolved D. CDR3 sequence: CASSQYDFKETQYF. DNA of the CDR3: TGCGCCAGCAGCCAATACGACTTCAAAGAGACCCAGTACTTC.